The 18 T cell receptor beta chains presented below share a single source sample, sequenced in a study of shared clonotypes between healthy human individuals. As defined, naive CD8 cells were CD45RO-negative and positively selected for CCR7, with terminally differentiated effector memory CD45RA+ cells excluded. Data came from immunoSEQ multiplex PCR; TCRdb stores just in-frame clones and leaves some out. The sample gives about 2 million clones, over 85% of which show up once; 1.2% is in the top ten. Sequencing was carried out using naive CD8+ T cells sorted from blood. These receptors originate from a young man in good health.

The chain joins TRBV4-1 to TRBJ2-2; no firm D call. Germline V gene data show CDR1 as MGHRA and CDR2 as YSYEKL. This CDR3 region has 11 residues. V was cut by 3 bases and J by 9 bases, with 5 bases left in between. CDR3 in amino acids: CASSHDRELFF. CDR3 bases: TGCGCCAGCAGCCACGACCGGGAGCTGTTTTTT.

The chain has TRBV5-4 and TRBJ2-2; D not certain. The CDR3 runs 12 residues. Germline assignment: CDR1 SGHNT and CDR2 YYREEE (reference sequence). The V end was cut by 4 bases, the J end by 6 bases, with 7 bases between. The CDR3 DNA reads as TGTGCCAGCAGCCCTAAAGCCGGGGAGCTGTTTTTT. Protein sequence: CASSPKAGELFF.

This chain connects TRBV10-2 to TRBJ2-5, with TRBD2 matching 11 bases. Trimming removed 3 bases from V and 0 bases from J; junction bases left unmatched: 0. Germline CDR1 and CDR2: WSHSY and SAAADI. This CDR3 comprises 15 residues. The CDR3 sequence is CASSDSGGDQETQYF. CDR3 nucleotides: TGCGCCAGCAGTGATAGCGGGGGGGACCAAGAGACCCAGTACTTC.

The chain is built from TRBV2 and TRBJ2-7; 14 bases are a match to TRBD2. The J segment lost 1 base and the V segment lost 9 bases, leaving 8 bases of the junction unmatched. This CDR3 spans 16 amino acids. Germline V CDR1 and CDR2: SNHLY, FYNNEI. CDR3 DNA: TGTGCCAGTTGTGAGGGACTAGCGGGAGTGTCCTACGAGCAGTACTTC. Protein: CASCEGLAGVSYEQYF.

This clone was detected only a few times. CDR3 sequence (DNA): TGTGCCAGCAGCTTGGACTGGACAGGGGGTACCGGGGAGCTGTTTTTT. As protein: CASSLDWTGGTGELFF. The chain is built from TRBV5-4 and TRBJ2-2; 10 bases line up with TRBD1. The CDR3 is 16 residues long. CDR1 and CDR2 from the germline V gene are SGHNT and YYREEE (reference sequence). Trimming at V came to 0 bases and at J to 5 bases, leaving 4 bases not matched to a gene.

CDR3 protein: CASSLGAETLYGYTF. DNA of the CDR3: TGTGCCAGCAGTTTGGGAGCCGAAACCTTGTATGGCTACACCTTC. V gene TRBV28 combines with J gene TRBJ1-2; D is uncertain. This CDR3 has 15 residues. CDR1 and CDR2 (germline): MDHEN, SYDVKM. V was trimmed by 3 bases and J by 5 bases, leaving 16 bases between them.

The genes are TRBV10-3 and TRBJ2-2; D is possibly TRBD1 (5 bases). Trimming took 0 bases from V and 0 from J, leaving 11 bases between them. This CDR3 spans 17 amino acids. Germline V gene lookup returns CDR1 ENHRY and CDR2 SYGVKD. The CDR3 DNA sequence: TGTGCCATCAGTGAGTCTACAGGCCCTACGAACACCGGGGAGCTGTTTTTT. Translated: CAISESTGPTNTGELFF.

This clone has only one observation. The CDR3 DNA sequence: TGTGCCAGCAAGGGAGAGTGGAGAGAGACCCAGTACTTC. It is translated as CASKGEWRETQYF. The V gene is TRBV2, the J gene TRBJ2-5, with a tentative D call TRBD2 (5 bases). With 7 bases removed from V and 4 bases from J, the gap between germline ends came to 13 bases. The length of the CDR3 is 13 residues. Germline V gene lookup returns CDR1 SNHLY and CDR2 FYNNEI.

This chain links TRBV10-1 with TRBJ1-1, with D perhaps TRBD1 (6 bases). The length of the CDR3 is 15 residues. V was shortened by 0 bases and J by 3 bases, with 11 bases between the two germline ends. CDR1 WNHNN and CDR2 SYGVQD come from the germline V gene (reference sequence). The CDR3 is CASSESTRGYTEAFF. Here the CDR3 DNA reads TGCGCCAGCAGTGAGTCGACAAGGGGGTACACTGAAGCTTTCTTT.

This clone was found once. This sequence joins TRBV7-8 and TRBJ2-3; 7 bases are shared with TRBD2. Germline V gene lookup returns CDR1 SGHVS and CDR2 FQNEAQ. Trimming at V came to 1 base and at J to 5 bases, leaving 6 bases not matched to a gene. This CDR3 is built from 15 residues. The CDR3 loop is CASSLEAGTGDTQYF. CDR3 DNA: TGTGCCAGCAGCTTAGAAGCGGGGACGGGAGATACGCAGTATTTT.

This clone was seen a single time. The chain carries TRBV9 and TRBJ2-7; D gene uncertain. Between the trimmed V and J ends, which lost 3 bases and 3 bases, there was a span of 10 bases. The CDR3 extends over 13 amino acids. Germline V gene data show CDR1 as SGDLS and CDR2 as YYNGEE. This CDR3 reads CASSAVESYEQYF. CDR3 nucleotides: TGTGCCAGCAGCGCCGTTGAGAGCTACGAGCAGTACTTC. The full variable domain, rest sourced from reference TRBV9 and TRBJ2-7, is DSGVTQTPKHLITATGQRVTLRCSPRSGDLSVYWYQQSLDQGLQFLIQYYNGEERAKGNILERFSAQQFPDLHSELNLSSLELGDSALYFCASSAVESYEQYFGPGTRLTVT.

The genes are TRBV13 and TRBJ2-3; the D call may be TRBD1 or TRBD2 (5 bases each). Germline CDR1 reads PRHDT; CDR2 reads FYEKMQ (reference sequence). Trimming shortened V by 8 bases and J by 0 bases, and 9 bases separated the two germline ends. This CDR3 is 13 amino acids long. CDR3: CASEGPSTDTQYF. The CDR3 DNA follows: TGTGCCAGCGAGGGACCTAGCACAGATACGCAGTATTTT.

The chain recombines TRBV7-2 with TRBJ2-7; D ambiguous. The V gene lost 2 bases and the J gene lost 5 bases, with 4 bases spanning the gap. This CDR3 spans 11 amino acids. Germline CDR1 is SGHTA and CDR2 is FQGNSA. CDR3 protein: CASSLLDEQYF. In nucleotides, the CDR3 is TGTGCCAGCAGCTTACTCGACGAGCAGTACTTC.

For the CDR3, the DNA is TGTGCCAGCAGCGACAGGGCTGGGTCACCCCTCCACTTT. As protein: CASSDRAGSPLHF. The gene calls are TRBV9 and TRBJ1-6; TRBD1 is a possible D gene (6 bases). Germline loops: CDR1 SGDLS, CDR2 YYNGEE. Trimming shortened V by 3 bases and J by 10 bases, and 11 bases separated the two germline ends. This CDR3 is built from 13 residues.

V is TRBV4-1 and J is TRBJ2-7; D is undetermined. Trimming took 0 bases from V and 2 from J, leaving 14 bases between them. The CDR3 spans 16 residues. Germline assignment: CDR1 MGHRA and CDR2 YSYEKL. The CDR3 here is CASSQEAGFGTYEQYF. CDR3 sequence (DNA): TGCGCCAGCAGCCAAGAAGCCGGGTTTGGAACCTACGAGCAGTACTTC.

The V and J genes are TRBV7-6 and TRBJ2-1; weak D call: TRBD1 (6 bases). Looked up from germline, CDR1 is SGHVS and CDR2 is FNYEAQ. This CDR3 region has 13 residues. Trimming removed 1 base from V and 8 bases from J, with 9 bases in between. CDR3 protein: CASSLGAGDEQFF. The CDR3 nucleotides are TGTGCCAGCAGCTTAGGAGCAGGGGATGAGCAGTTCTTC.

This sequence joins TRBV5-8 and TRBJ2-7; D not resolved. V dropped 5 bases and J dropped 2 bases, with 11 bases sitting between them. The germline V gene encodes CDR1 SGHTS and CDR2 YDEGEE. This CDR3 has 13 amino acids. CDR3 sequence reads: CASSLGPAYEQYF. CDR3 coding DNA: TGTGCCAGCAGTTTAGGACCAGCCTACGAGCAGTACTTC. Drawing the rest from reference TRBV5-8 and TRBJ2-7, the complete variable domain is EAGVTQSPTHLIKTRGQQATLRCSPISGHTSVYWYQQALGLGLQFLLWYDEGEERNRGNFPPRFSGRQFPNYSSELNVNALELEDSALYLCASSLGPAYEQYFGPGTRLTVT.

This rearrangement joins TRBV5-6 to TRBJ2-1; a possible D gene is TRBD2 (5 bases). Germline V gene sequence: CDR1 SGHDT, CDR2 YYEEEE. This CDR3 contains 15 residues. The ends were cut back, 0 bases at V and 8 bases at J, with 15 bases in the middle. The CDR3: CASSLVRAESHEQFF. The CDR3 nucleotides are TGTGCCAGCAGCTTGGTGCGGGCAGAAAGCCATGAGCAGTTCTTC.